This TCR beta chain was obtained from a study of type 1 regulatory T cells (dated by TCRdb to 2020 to 2022). For the study in its entirety: The study characterized an in vitro protocol that generated a Tr1-enriched, alloantigen-specific CD4 T cell product named T-allo10. T-allo10 was being tested clinically in patients with hematological malignancies who were undergoing allogeneic hematopoietic stem cell transplantation.

The CDR3 runs 16 residues from the cysteine to the phenylalanine. Of the read, only the CDR3 DNA is kept; its 48 bases are in frame from base 1. At the junction V is shortened by 7 bases and J by 6 bases, with 21 bases in between. Sequences LNHDA (CDR1) and SQIVND (CDR2) are obtained from the germline V gene (reference sequence). Sequencing was performed on an Illumina MiSeq. TCRdb cleaned the public reads at Q25 with fastp, built clones with MiXCR and kept in-frame beta chains. Rows merge per CDR3 protein into single entries with the most common DNA and genes. This sample holds over 90,000 distinct CDR3 sequences; roughly a third were observed only once. 2% to 2.5% of the sample rests with the top ten. This clonotype turned up a few times. Its recognized antigen is unknown. One base away there is no much larger clone; base qualities are not given.

The chain is encoded by TRBV19 joined to TRBJ2-2; the D gene is perhaps TRBD2, from 6 matching bases. The TCR comes from a human donor in good health. The sequenced sample consisted of CD4+ T cells, either the whole sample or a sorted fraction (not recorded which). The CDR3 amino acid sequence is: CASTSWASVFAGELFF. The base sequence is TGTGCCAGTACCTCCTGGGCTAGCGTCTTTGCCGGGGAGCTGTTTTTT.